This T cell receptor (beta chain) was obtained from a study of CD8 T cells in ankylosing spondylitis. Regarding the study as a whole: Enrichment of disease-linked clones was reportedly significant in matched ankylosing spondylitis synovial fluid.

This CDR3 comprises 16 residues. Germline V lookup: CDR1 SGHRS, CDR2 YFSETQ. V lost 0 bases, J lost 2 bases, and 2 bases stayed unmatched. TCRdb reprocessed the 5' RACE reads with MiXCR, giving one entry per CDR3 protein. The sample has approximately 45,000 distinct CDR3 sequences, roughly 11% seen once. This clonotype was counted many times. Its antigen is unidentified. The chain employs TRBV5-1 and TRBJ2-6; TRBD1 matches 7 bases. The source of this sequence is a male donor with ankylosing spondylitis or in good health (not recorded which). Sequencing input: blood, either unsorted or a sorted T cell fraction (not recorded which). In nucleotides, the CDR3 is TGCGCCAGCAGCTTGGGTACAGGGGCTGGGGCCAACGTCCTGACTTTC. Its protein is CASSLGTGAGANVLTF.